This T cell receptor beta chain was captured by sequencing in a study of CD8 T cells in ankylosing spondylitis. Construction of TCR beta libraries was performed using quantitative 5'-RACE with molecular barcodes. TCRdb reprocessed the 5' RACE reads via MiXCR and lists one record per CDR3 protein. The table lists a few hundred thousand distinct CDR3 sequences, approximately 20% of them singletons. Germline V gene sequence: CDR1 KGHSY, CDR2 FQNENV. Trimming cost V 4 bases and J 6 bases, with 15 bases left between them. The CDR3 is 14 residues long. This clonotype showed up just a few times. What it binds is unknown. Study-wide findings and caveats: Past research had described some motif variants in reactive arthritis synovial fluid and blood. There was reportedly significant enrichment of clones that were disease-linked in matched ankylosing spondylitis synovial fluid. A TCR beta motif made of 7 to 9 highly homologous variants seemed typical of ankylosing spondylitis blood.

The sample comprised blood, either unsorted or a sorted T cell fraction (not recorded which). This chain uses TRBV16 with TRBJ1-1; possible D gene TRBD1, 5 bases. This sequence originates from a male donor with ankylosing spondylitis. CDR3 DNA: TGTGCCAGCAGCCCCGGGGCCTCTCGGCCTGAAGCTTTCTTT. Encoded protein: CASSPGASRPEAFF.